These 5 T cell receptor beta chains came from one sample sequenced in a study of radiation and T cells in renal cell carcinoma. The time point is: blood 2 weeks post-SBRT. As for treatment: 15 Gy SBRT to primary tumor, nephrectomy 4 weeks later. The data were produced by immunoSEQ multiplex PCR, yet TCRdb's version contains in-frame clones alone and is incomplete. The table shows tens of thousands of clones, with around 85% occurring only once. The material was blood, obtained from a patient whose treatment included radiotherapy and nephrectomy. The source is a man aged 55 to 70 with renal cell carcinoma.

By its share, this clone is medium-sized (0.01 to 0.1%). This sample includes further DNA sequences coding for the same CDR3. The rearrangement links TRBV5-4 to TRBJ2-5; the match to TRBD2 covers 9 bases. V gave up 2 bases and J gave up 1 base; unmatched junction bases: 3. CDR1 and CDR2 (germline): SGHNT, YYREEE (reference sequence). The CDR3 consists of 15 residues. The CDR3 region is CASSLILAGQETQYF. CDR3 nucleotide sequence: TGTGCCAGCAGCTTAATACTAGCGGGCCAAGAGACCCAGTACTTC. Supplemented by reference TRBV5-4 and TRBJ2-5, the full variable domain reads ETGVTQSPTHLIKTRGQQVTLRCSSQSGHNTVSWYQQALGQGPQFIFQYYREEENGRGNFPPRFSGLQFPNYSSELNVNALELDDSALYLCASSLILAGQETQYFGPGTRLLVL.

The genes are TRBV5-1 and TRBJ2-2; tentative D call: TRBD1 (5 bases). CDR3 length: 18 amino acids. Trimming shortened V by 0 bases and J by 6 bases, and 21 bases separated the two germline ends. Germline V gene sequence: CDR1 SGHRS, CDR2 YFSETQ. Written as DNA, the CDR3 is TGCGCCAGCAGCTTGGGTGCAGGGTCGGTTGGGGTCGCCGGGGAGCTGTTTTTT. This encodes CASSLGAGSVGVAGELFF.

J is TRBJ1-4 and V is TRBV19, with D hard to call. The CDR3 length is 15 residues. Germline CDR1 is LNHDA and CDR2 is SQIVND (reference sequence). With 3 bases removed from V and 7 bases from J, the gap between germline ends came to 15 bases. CDR3 DNA sequence: TGTGCCAGTAGTATTAGGTCAGTTGGCGCTGAAAAACTGTTTTTT. The encoded protein is CASSIRSVGAEKLFF.

The rearrangement links TRBV11-3 to TRBJ2-3, with D possibly matching TRBD1 (5 bases). V lost 1 base and J lost 0, with 8 bases in between. This CDR3 has 15 residues. Germline CDR1 is SGHNT and CDR2 is YENEEA. CDR3 DNA sequence: TGTGCCAGCAGCTTAGGGACATTCAGCACAGATACGCAGTATTTT. Protein sequence: CASSLGTFSTDTQYF.

V usage is TRBV15 and J usage is TRBJ1-5; D remains ambiguous. CDR1 is LNHNV and CDR2 is YYDKDF in the germline V gene (reference sequence). This CDR3 spans 13 amino acids. Trimming took off 4 bases at V and 3 bases at J, with 7 bases between the two ends. CDR3 DNA sequence: TGTGCCACCAGCACGGAAGTCAATCAGCCCCAGCATTTT. It yields the protein CATSTEVNQPQHF.